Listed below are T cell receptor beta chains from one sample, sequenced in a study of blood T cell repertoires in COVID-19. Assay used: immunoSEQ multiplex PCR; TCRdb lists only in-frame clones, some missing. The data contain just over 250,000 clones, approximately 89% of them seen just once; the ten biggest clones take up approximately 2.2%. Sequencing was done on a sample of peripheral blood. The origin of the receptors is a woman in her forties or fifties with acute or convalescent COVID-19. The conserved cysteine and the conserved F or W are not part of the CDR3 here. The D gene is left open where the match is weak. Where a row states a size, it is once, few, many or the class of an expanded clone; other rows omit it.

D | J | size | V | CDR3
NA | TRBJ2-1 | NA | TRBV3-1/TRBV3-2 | ASSLRGEGRNEQF
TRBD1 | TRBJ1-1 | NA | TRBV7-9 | ASSLAGGLGEAF
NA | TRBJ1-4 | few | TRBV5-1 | ASSPGGGSTWVNEKLF
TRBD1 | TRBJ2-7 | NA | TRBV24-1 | ATSDWTGSSYEQY
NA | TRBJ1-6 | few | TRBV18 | ASSPGSVNNSPLH
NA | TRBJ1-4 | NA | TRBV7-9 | ASSLDPGEKLF
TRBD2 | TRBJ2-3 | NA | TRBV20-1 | SASPPGGGTDTQY
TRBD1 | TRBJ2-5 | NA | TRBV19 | ASSSWTGQETQY
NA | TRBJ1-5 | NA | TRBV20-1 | SASGEGPLVQH
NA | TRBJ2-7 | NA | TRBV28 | ASMVVSYEQY
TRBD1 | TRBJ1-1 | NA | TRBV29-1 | SVRQGRSNTEAF
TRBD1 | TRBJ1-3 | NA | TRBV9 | ASSLREGQADSGNTIY
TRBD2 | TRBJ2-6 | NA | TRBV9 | ASSALGGSGANVLT
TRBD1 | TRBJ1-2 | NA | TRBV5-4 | ASSFGTGNYGYT
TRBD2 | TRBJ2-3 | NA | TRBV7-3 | ASSFFGTSGTTDTQY
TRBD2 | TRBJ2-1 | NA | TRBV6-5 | ASSRSGNQNEQF
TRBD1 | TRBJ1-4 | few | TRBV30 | AWSGSTGGNEKLF
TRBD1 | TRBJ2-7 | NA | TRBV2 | ASRGQGREQY
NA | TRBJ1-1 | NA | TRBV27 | ASSSLGGLKNTEAF
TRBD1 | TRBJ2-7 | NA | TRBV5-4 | ASSSRGHEY
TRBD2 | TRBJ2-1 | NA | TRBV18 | ASSPLLGGVGEQF
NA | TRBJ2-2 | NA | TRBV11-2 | ASSLDRVGELF
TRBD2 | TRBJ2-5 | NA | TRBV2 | ASTEDTGGQETQY
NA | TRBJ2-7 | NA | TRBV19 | ASSTGLGSYEQY
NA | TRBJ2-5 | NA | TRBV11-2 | ASSRGGETQY
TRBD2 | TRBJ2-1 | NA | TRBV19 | ASSPGRASGNEQF
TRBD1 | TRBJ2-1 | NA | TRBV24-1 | ATSDPYRGSSYNEQF
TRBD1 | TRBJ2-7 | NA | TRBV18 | ASSDRQGSLNEQY
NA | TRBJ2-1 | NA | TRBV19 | ASSIQLVQAYNEQF
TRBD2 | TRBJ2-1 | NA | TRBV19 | ASRGLAGDEQF
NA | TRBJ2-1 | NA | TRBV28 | ASNPGREFNNEQF
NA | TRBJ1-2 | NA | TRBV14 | ASSQDKGSDYGYT
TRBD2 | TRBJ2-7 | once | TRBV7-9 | ASSTGTRPTEQY
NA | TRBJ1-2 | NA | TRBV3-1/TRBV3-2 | ASSQGTGPRDGYT
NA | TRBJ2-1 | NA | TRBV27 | ASQSSPYVNEQF
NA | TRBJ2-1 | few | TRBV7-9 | ASNTGTRNEQF
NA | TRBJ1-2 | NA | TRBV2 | ASSEGRGFIYGYT
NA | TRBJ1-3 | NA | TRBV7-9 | ASSEQGSGNTIY
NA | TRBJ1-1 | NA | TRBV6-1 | ASSDPTGNTEAF
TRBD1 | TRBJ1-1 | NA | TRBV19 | ASSIDRGNVGYTEAF
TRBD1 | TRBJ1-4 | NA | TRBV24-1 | ATSDRTGGGKLF
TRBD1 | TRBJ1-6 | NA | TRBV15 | ATSRDLGTGLH
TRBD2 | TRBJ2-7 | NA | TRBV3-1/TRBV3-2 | ASSQDRTSDYEQY
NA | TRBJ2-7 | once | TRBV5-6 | ASSLHLAPYEQY
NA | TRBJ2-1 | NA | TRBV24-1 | ATSGIQGRNEQF
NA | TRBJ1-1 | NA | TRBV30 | AWSPPAGLNTEAF
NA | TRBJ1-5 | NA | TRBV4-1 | ASSQGDRVNQPQH
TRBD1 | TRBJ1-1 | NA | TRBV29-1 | SAPLGTGYNTEAF
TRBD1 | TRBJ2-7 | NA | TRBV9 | ASSGSGTGVDEQY